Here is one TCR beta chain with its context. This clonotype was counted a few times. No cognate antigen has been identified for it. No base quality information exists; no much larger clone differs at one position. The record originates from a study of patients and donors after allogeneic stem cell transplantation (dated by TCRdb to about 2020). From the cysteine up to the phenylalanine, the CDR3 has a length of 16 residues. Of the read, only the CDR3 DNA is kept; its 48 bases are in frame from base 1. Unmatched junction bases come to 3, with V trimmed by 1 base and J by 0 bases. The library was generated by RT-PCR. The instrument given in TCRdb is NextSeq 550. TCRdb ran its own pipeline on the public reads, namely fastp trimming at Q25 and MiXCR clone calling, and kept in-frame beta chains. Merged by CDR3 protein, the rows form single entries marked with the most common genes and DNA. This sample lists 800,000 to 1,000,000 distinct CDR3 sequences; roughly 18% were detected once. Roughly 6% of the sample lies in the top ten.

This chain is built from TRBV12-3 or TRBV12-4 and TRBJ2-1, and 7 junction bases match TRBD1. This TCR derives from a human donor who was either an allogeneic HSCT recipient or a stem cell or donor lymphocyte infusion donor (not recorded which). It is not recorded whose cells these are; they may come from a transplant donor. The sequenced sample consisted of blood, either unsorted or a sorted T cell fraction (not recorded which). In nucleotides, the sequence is TGTGCCAGCAGTTTAGGGGGGACAGCCTCCTACAATGAGCAGTTCTTC. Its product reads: CASSLGGTASYNEQFF.